A selection of T cell receptor beta chains follows, all from one sample in a study of blood T cell repertoires in COVID-19. Only in-frame clones appear in the TCRdb table, and some are missing; sequencing was by immunoSEQ multiplex PCR. The sample includes 55,000 to 80,000 clones, 75% to 90% of them seen just once. Sequencing used peripheral blood. The receptors derive from a man aged 45 to 65 with acute or convalescent COVID-19. Both conserved end residues are trimmed from each CDR3. Not all rows give a size; the values are once, few, many and, for expanded clones, a class.

v_call | clone_size | cdr3_aa
TRBV4-1 | . | ASSQPGLEAF
TRBV27 | . | ASSLVAGGISSSYNEQF
TRBV6-2/TRBV6-3 | . | ASSWGGQGNQPQH
TRBV7-2 | . | ASSGDRRSNQPQH
TRBV27 | once | ASRGGTNYYNEQF
TRBV6-5 | once | ASSPGTTEAF
TRBV19 | . | ASRTGGGNSPLH
TRBV19 | . | ASTPQSSTANTEAF
TRBV13 | once | ASSSGLAEKSEETQY
TRBV2 | . | ASSEAGVSSGELF
TRBV4-1 | . | ASSQDEWWRTDYGYT
TRBV7-9 | . | ASSSDWSSGNTIY
TRBV9 | . | ASSIGTGIGETQY
TRBV4-1 | . | ASSLGRRMGTEAF
TRBV5-1 | few | ASSLVQGVTGELF